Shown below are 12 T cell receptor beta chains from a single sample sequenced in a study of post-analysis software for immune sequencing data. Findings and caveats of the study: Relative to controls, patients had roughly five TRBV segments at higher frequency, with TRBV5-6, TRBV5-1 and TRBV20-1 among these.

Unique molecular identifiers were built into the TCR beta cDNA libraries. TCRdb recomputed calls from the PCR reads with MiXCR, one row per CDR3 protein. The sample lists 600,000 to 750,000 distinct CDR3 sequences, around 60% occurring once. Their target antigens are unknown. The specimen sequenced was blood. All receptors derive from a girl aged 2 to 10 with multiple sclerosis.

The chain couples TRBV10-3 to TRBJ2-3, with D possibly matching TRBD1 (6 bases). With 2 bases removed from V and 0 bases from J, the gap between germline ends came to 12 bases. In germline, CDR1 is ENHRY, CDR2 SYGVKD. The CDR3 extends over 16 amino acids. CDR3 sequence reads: CAISERDTSSTDTQYF. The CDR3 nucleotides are TGTGCCATCAGTGAGCGGGACACCTCAAGCACAGATACGCAGTATTTT.

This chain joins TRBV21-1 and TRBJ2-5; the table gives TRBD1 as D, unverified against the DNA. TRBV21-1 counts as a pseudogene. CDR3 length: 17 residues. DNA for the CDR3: TGTGCCAGCAGCAAAGACATTAGAGACAGGGCCCAAGAGACCCAGTACTTC. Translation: CASSKDIRDRAQETQYF.

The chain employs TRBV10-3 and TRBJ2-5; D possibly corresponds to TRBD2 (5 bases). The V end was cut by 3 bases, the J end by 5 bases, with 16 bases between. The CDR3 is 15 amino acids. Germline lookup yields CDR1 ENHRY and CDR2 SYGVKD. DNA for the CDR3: TGTGCCATCAGTGACCCCGGGTCAGGCGGGGAGACCCAGTACTTC. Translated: CAISDPGSGGETQYF.

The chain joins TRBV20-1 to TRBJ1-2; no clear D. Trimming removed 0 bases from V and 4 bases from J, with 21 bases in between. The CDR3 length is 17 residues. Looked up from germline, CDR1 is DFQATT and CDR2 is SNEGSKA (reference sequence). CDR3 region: CSARDQEVKRAGYGYTF. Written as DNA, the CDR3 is TGCAGTGCTAGAGATCAGGAGGTGAAGAGGGCGGGCTATGGCTACACCTTC.

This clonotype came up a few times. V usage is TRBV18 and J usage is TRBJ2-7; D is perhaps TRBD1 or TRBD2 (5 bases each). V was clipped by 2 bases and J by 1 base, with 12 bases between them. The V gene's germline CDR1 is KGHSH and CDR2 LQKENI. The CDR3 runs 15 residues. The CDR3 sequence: CASSPGDPGSYEQYF. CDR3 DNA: TGTGCCAGCTCACCAGGGGACCCGGGGTCCTACGAGCAGTACTTC.

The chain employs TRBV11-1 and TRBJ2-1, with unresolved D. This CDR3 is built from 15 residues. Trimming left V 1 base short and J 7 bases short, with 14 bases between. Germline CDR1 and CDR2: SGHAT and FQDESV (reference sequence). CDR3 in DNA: TGTGCCAGCAGCTTAGAAGGGTCTGAACATAATGAGCAGTTCTTC. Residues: CASSLEGSEHNEQFF. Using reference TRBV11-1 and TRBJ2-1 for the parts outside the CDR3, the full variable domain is EAEVAQSPRYKITEKSQAVAFWCDPISGHATLYWYRQILGQGPELLVQFQDESVVDDSQLPKDRFSAERLKGVDSTLKIQPAELGDSAMYLCASSLEGSEHNEQFFGPGTRLTVL.

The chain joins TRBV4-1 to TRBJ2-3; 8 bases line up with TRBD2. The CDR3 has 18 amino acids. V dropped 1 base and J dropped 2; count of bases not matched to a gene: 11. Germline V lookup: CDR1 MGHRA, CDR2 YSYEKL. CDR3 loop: CASSQVGAPGLVTDTQYF. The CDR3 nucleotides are TGCGCCAGCAGCCAAGTGGGGGCTCCGGGACTAGTCACAGATACGCAGTATTTT.

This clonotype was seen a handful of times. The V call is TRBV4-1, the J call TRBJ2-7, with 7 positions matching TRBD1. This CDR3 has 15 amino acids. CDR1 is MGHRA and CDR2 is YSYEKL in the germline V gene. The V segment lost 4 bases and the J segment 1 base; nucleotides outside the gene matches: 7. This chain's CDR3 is CASSLGTALSYEQYF. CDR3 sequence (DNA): TGCGCCAGCAGCCTCGGGACAGCCTTATCCTACGAGCAGTACTTC.

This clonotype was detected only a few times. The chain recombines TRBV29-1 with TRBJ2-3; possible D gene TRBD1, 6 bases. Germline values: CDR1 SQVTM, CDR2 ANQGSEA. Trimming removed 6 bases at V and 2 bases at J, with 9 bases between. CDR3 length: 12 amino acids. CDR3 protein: CSVQGNTDTQYF. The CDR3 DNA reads TGCAGCGTACAGGGAAACACAGATACGCAGTATTTT.

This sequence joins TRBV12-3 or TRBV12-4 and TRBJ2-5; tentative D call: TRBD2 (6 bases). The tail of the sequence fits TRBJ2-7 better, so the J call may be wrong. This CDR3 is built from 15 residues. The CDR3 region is CASSSTSQEFSEQYF. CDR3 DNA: TGTGCCAGCAGTTCAACTAGCCAGGAATTCTCCGAGCAGTACTTC.

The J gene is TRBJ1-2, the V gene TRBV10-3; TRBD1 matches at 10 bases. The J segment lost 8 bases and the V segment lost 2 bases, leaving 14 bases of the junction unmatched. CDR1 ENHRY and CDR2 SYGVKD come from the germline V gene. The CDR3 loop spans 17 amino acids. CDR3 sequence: CAISEPRGQGMYGGYTF. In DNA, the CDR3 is TGTGCCATCAGTGAGCCAAGGGGACAGGGGATGTATGGAGGCTACACCTTC.

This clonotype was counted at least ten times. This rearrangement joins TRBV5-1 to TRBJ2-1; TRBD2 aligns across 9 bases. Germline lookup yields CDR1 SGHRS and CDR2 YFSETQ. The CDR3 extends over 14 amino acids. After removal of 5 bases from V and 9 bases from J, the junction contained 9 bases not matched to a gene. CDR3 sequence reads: CASSDGGGATEQFF. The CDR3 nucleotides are TGCGCCAGCAGTGACGGCGGGGGGGCCACTGAGCAGTTCTTC.